The clone carrying this T cell receptor beta chain was observed a handful of times. Its antigen is currently unknown. Using a J-beta primer mix together with a sample-barcoded 5' primer, a second PCR was run for roughly 7 to 11 cycles. TCRdb reanalysed the 5' RACE reads using MiXCR and keeps one entry per CDR3 protein. The sample consists of approximately 1,000,000 distinct CDR3 sequences, 40% to 55% of them appearing once. This CDR3 is built from 14 residues. V gave up 0 bases and J gave up 6 bases; unmatched junction bases: 4. Looked up from germline, CDR1 is SEHNR and CDR2 is FQNEAQ (reference sequence). These data originate in a study of blood T cells in healthy people across ages. Overall study findings and caveats: Expanded clonotype changes were possibly confounded by unknown donor CMV status. Observed TCR beta diversity per million T cells went down as age went up. This fall followed a roughly linear course with age. Whereas aged donors had fewer naive CD4+ cells, long-lived donors had more of them and higher diversity.

The TCR sequence derives from a woman in her fifties or sixties in good health. The sequencing sample was made of blood. This chain joins TRBV7-9 and TRBJ1-1; 7 bases match TRBD1. CDR3 coding DNA: TGTGCCAGCAGCTTAGCTGACAGGGTAGCTGAAGCTTTCTTT. Translating gives CASSLADRVAEAFF.